The 13 T cell receptor beta chains below were found in one sample sequenced in a study of TIL therapy for anti-PD-1-resistant metastatic lung cancer. Time point here: pre-treatment sample, taken before nivolumab and TIL therapy. The libraries were made with immunoSEQ v3. Assay used: immunoSEQ multiplex PCR; TCRdb lists only in-frame clones, some missing. The sample records 54,000 or so clones, around 79% being singletons. The sample was blood, taken at baseline. These receptors all come from a person aged 25 to 79 with non-small cell lung cancer.

This clone counts as medium-sized. V usage is TRBV19 and J usage is TRBJ2-1; D is unclear. The CDR3 has 15 amino acids. Trimming removed 3 bases from V and 5 bases from J, with 14 bases in between. Per germline, CDR1 LNHDA and CDR2 SQIVND (reference sequence). In DNA, the CDR3 is TGTGCCAGTAGTATCGGGCCCCTGGAGCACAATGAGCAGTTCTTC. Translation gives CASSIGPLEHNEQFF. The whole variable domain, remainder taken from reference TRBV19 and TRBJ2-1, is DGGITQSPKYLFRKEGQNVTLSCEQNLNHDAMYWYRQDPGQGLRLIYYSQIVNDFQKGDIAEGYSVSREKKESFPLTVTSAQKNPTAFYLCASSIGPLEHNEQFFGPGTRLTVL.

This chain links TRBV5-4 with TRBJ1-1, with D unclear. The CDR3 contains 18 residues. Germline-derived CDR1 and CDR2 are SGHNT and YYREEE (reference sequence). V was trimmed by 0 bases and J by 3 bases, leaving 21 bases between them. The CDR3 DNA is TGTGCCAGCAGCTTGGTTCGCCCCGGCCCTAAGTGGGACACTGAAGCTTTCTTT. It yields the protein CASSLVRPGPKWDTEAFF.

This clone is a singleton in its sample. V and J are TRBV5-6 and TRBJ2-1; 7 positions match TRBD1. The CDR3 runs 15 residues. V shed 2 bases, J shed 4 bases, and the junction held 6 bases outside the gene matches. Germline-derived CDR1 and CDR2 are SGHDT and YYEEEE. Here the CDR3 DNA reads TGTGCCAGCAGCTTCGATACAGGGGTGTACAATGAGCAGTTCTTC. Translating it yields CASSFDTGVYNEQFF.

The J gene is TRBJ1-2, the V gene TRBV5-1; 7 bases map to TRBD1. Germline V gene data show CDR1 as SGHRS and CDR2 as YFSETQ. The CDR3 runs to 13 residues. V gave up 4 bases and J gave up 6 bases; unmatched junction bases: 6. CDR3 nucleotides: TGCGCCAGCAGCCTAGGGACAGAGAATGGCTACACCTTC. Translating it yields CASSLGTENGYTF.

This chain connects TRBV11-2 to TRBJ1-5, with D maybe TRBD1 (5 bases). The CDR3 contains 17 residues. Per the germline V gene, CDR1 is SGHAT and CDR2 is FQNNGV. V was trimmed by 5 bases and J by 0 bases, leaving 17 bases between them. DNA for the CDR3: TGTGCCAGCAGCCTCAAGGGGAAAGGGCCTAGCAATCAGCCCCAGCATTTT. This codes for CASSLKGKGPSNQPQHF.

This chain joins TRBV29-1 and TRBJ2-1, with 12 bases lining up with TRBD2. After removal of 8 bases from V and 3 bases from J, the junction contained 11 bases not matched to a gene. The CDR3 covers 16 residues. Germline V gene sequence: CDR1 SQVTM, CDR2 ANQGSEA. The DNA of the CDR3 is TGCAGCACTAGGGGGCTAGCGGGAGGGCTCTACAATGAGCAGTTCTTC. It specifies CSTRGLAGGLYNEQFF.

This sequence joins TRBV5-1 and TRBJ2-3; 7 nucleotides align to TRBD1. Per germline, CDR1 SGHRS and CDR2 YFSETQ. J was trimmed by 3 bases and V by 3 bases; bases with no gene match: 7. CDR3 length equals 15 residues. Written as DNA, the CDR3 is TGCGCCAGCAGCTCCCCAAGGGGACAGACAGATACGCAGTATTTT. Protein: CASSSPRGQTDTQYF.

The V call is TRBV7-2, the J call TRBJ2-5; the match to TRBD2 covers 11 bases. The CDR3 length is 14 residues. Per the germline V gene, CDR1 is SGHTA and CDR2 is FQGNSA. V was pared by 3 bases and J by 5 bases, with 2 bases of the junction left unmatched. CDR3 nucleotides: TGTGCCAGCAGCTTTCCTAGCGGGGGGGAGACCCAGTACTTC. It translates to CASSFPSGGETQYF.

This clone was observed once. This rearrangement joins TRBV5-1 to TRBJ2-7; 9 bases line up with TRBD2. The CDR3 has 16 amino acids. With V trimmed by 0 bases and J by 1 base, 5 bases remained unmatched. Germline V CDR1 and CDR2: SGHRS, YFSETQ. The DNA for the CDR3 is TGCGCCAGCAGCTTGGGGCAGGGACTAGCTTCCTACGAGCAGTACTTC. Translation: CASSLGQGLASYEQYF. The variable domain in full, with the rest retrieved from reference TRBV5-1 and TRBJ2-7, is KAGVTQTPRYLIKTRGQQVTLSCSPISGHRSVSWYQQTPGQGLQFLFEYFSETQRNKGNFPGRFSGRQFSNSRSEMNVSTLELGDSALYLCASSLGQGLASYEQYFGPGTRLTVT.

This clone was counted between two and nine times. This chain joins TRBV25-1 and TRBJ2-7; D is perhaps TRBD1 (6 bases). The germline V gene has CDR1 MGHDK and CDR2 SYGVNS. There are 14 residues in the CDR3. The V end lost 5 bases, the J end lost 7 bases, and 18 bases lay between the germline ends. This CDR3 is CASSPGTPSREQYF. The CDR3 DNA is TGTGCCAGCAGTCCCGGGACACCAAGCCGGGAGCAGTACTTC.

The chain employs TRBV7-2 and TRBJ1-1, with D hard to call. CDR1 is SGHTA, CDR2 FQGNSA, per germline. V shed 1 base and J shed 6 bases, with 9 bases lying between them. This CDR3 has 13 residues. The CDR3 loop reads CASSLVSEAEAFF. The CDR3 DNA reads as TGTGCCAGCAGCTTAGTGTCAGAGGCTGAAGCTTTCTTT.

The chain carries TRBV18 and TRBJ2-5; D possibly corresponds to TRBD2 (5 bases). Germline lookup yields CDR1 KGHSH and CDR2 LQKENI. The V end was cut by 4 bases, the J end by 5 bases, with 17 bases between. The CDR3 runs to 15 residues. The CDR3 region is CASSLWRSGSETQYF. CDR3 DNA sequence: TGTGCCAGCTCACTATGGCGATCGGGGTCGGAGACCCAGTACTTC.

The chain combines TRBV7-2 with TRBJ1-5; unclear D gene. The CDR3 covers 17 residues. The ends were cut back, 0 bases at V and 3 bases at J, with 15 bases in the middle. Per germline, CDR1 SGHTA and CDR2 FQGNSA. CDR3 nucleotides: TGTGCCAGCAGCTTAGCGCTAGCCGCTAAACTCAATCAGCCCCAGCATTTT. Encoded protein: CASSLALAAKLNQPQHF.